The rows below give T cell receptor beta chains drawn from one sample of a study of T cells in tuberculosis. Libraries were prepared by immunoSEQ multiplex PCR; TCRdb keeps only in-frame clonotypes and omits some of them. The repertoire holds 22,000 or so clones, with around 85% as singletons. This specimen consisted of PBMCs, obtained at tuberculosis diagnosis. These receptors originate from an adult with tuberculosis. The CDR3 runs from the conserved cysteine through the conserved F or W. The D gene is left open where the match is weak. The size field is filled for only some rows; it gives once, few, many or a size class.

J	D	size	V	DNA	CDR3
TRBJ2-1	NA	NA	TRBV7-9	TGTGCCAGCAGCTTCGGCGGTTACGTAACGGCAGAGCAGTTCTTC	CASSFGGYVTAEQFF
TRBJ1-2	NA	NA	TRBV1	TGCACCAGTTATTACCCTGAAGAGGAAGGCTACACCTTC	CTSYYPEEEGYTF
TRBJ2-3	TRBD2	NA	TRBV28	TGTGCCAGCAATCTACTAGCGGGACCTCTTCCTAGCACAGATACGCAGTATTTT	CASNLLAGPLPSTDTQYF
TRBJ1-1	NA	NA	TRBV7-8	TGTGCCAGCAGCGCACACCGGGAGCGAACTGAAGCTTTCTTT	CASSAHRERTEAFF
TRBJ1-3	NA	NA	TRBV5-4	TGTGCCAGCAGCCTCTCCGGTGGCTCTGGAAACACCATATATTTT	CASSLSGGSGNTIYF
TRBJ1-2	NA	NA	TRBV6-1	TGTGCCAGCAGTGAAGTGGGCAGGGTTGTTGAGGGCTACACCTTC	CASSEVGRVVEGYTF
TRBJ1-1	TRBD1	NA	TRBV19	TGTGCCAGTAGTATCCTCCCTGGACAGGGGAACACTGAAGCTTTCTTT	CASSILPGQGNTEAFF
TRBJ1-1	NA	NA	TRBV19	TGTGCCAGTATCGTCAGGGCGGGGTATAACACTGAAGCTTTCTTT	CASIVRAGYNTEAFF
TRBJ2-7	NA	NA	TRBV18	TGTGCCAGCTCACCCAAAGTAGCTTCTACGGTTAGCTCCTACGAGCAGTACTTC	CASSPKVASTVSSYEQYF
TRBJ1-2	NA	NA	TRBV11-3	TGTGCCAGCAGCTCGCGGGGGACCGCCTTC	CASSSRGTAF
TRBJ1-3	NA	NA	TRBV19	TGTGCCAGTAGTATAGATCTTTCCGTCTCCGGAAACACCATATATTTT	CASSIDLSVSGNTIYF
TRBJ2-7	TRBD1	NA	TRBV7-9	TGTGCCAGCAGCTCTACTCCCGACAGGGGTAACGACGAGCAGTACTTC	CASSSTPDRGNDEQYF
TRBJ1-2	TRBD1	NA	TRBV19	TGTGCCAGTAGCCCTCGAACAGGGGGTCGGGGCTACACCTTC	CASSPRTGGRGYTF
TRBJ1-1	NA	NA	TRBV5-5	TGTGCCAGCAGCTTGCTCCAACAGGGTTTTACTGAAGCTTTCTTT	CASSLLQQGFTEAFF
TRBJ1-1	TRBD1	NA	TRBV7-2	TGTGCCAGCAGCCCGACAGGGGAAGAGTTTATAGAAGCTTTCTTT	CASSPTGEEFIEAFF
TRBJ1-5	TRBD1	NA	TRBV19	TGTGCCAGTAGTACGTCCGGGACAGGGGATCAGCCCCAGCATTTT	CASSTSGTGDQPQHF
TRBJ2-5	TRBD2	NA	TRBV2	TGTGCCAGCAGTTCTCAGCGGGGGGGACAAGAGACCCAGTACTTC	CASSSQRGGQETQYF
TRBJ1-2	NA	once	TRBV18	TGTGCCAGCTCACCACTAACGTCCCGCGATAACTATGGCTACACCTTC	CASSPLTSRDNYGYTF
TRBJ2-7	TRBD1	NA	TRBV30	TGTGCCTGCTTAAGGGACAGGGGGTTCTACGAGCAGTACTTC	CACLRDRGFYEQYF
TRBJ2-1	TRBD2	NA	TRBV7-6	TGTGCCAGCAGCCTCGGACTAGCGACATACAATGAGCAGTTCTTC	CASSLGLATYNEQFF
TRBJ1-4	NA	NA	TRBV28	TGTGCCAGCAGTTTATCCGCCCTCATCTACTCGACTAATGAAAAACTGTTTTTT	CASSLSALIYSTNEKLFF
TRBJ1-5	NA	once	TRBV27	TGTGCCAGCAGTTTAGGTTCAGGGTTCCGACAGCCCCAGCATTTT	CASSLGSGFRQPQHF
TRBJ1-4	NA	NA	TRBV4-2	TGTGCCAGCAGTCGGGGGGGGGCTGATGATGAAAAACTGTTTTTT	CASSRGGADDEKLFF
TRBJ2-7	NA	NA	TRBV19	TGTGCCAGTAGTATAGAGGCAGGGGTGCGGGAGCAGTACTTC	CASSIEAGVREQYF
TRBJ2-7	TRBD1	NA	TRBV13	TGTGCCAGCAGCTTAGCCGGGACAGCTCCCTACGAGCAGTACTTC	CASSLAGTAPYEQYF
TRBJ2-2	TRBD1	once	TRBV9	TGTGCCAGCAGCGGACAGGGGGCCCCCGGGGAGCTGTTTTTT	CASSGQGAPGELFF
TRBJ2-3	TRBD2	NA	TRBV7-6	TGTGCCAGCAGCTCAGACGGGACTAGAGTAGATACGCAGTATTTT	CASSSDGTRVDTQYF
TRBJ1-1	NA	NA	TRBV9	TGTGCCAGCACCGAGGGGGAAATGAACACTGAAGCTTTCTTT	CASTEGEMNTEAFF
TRBJ1-4	NA	NA	TRBV6-6	TGTGCCACGAACACCCGGGGTGTTGAAAAACTGTTTTTT	CATNTRGVEKLFF
TRBJ2-1	TRBD1	NA	TRBV5-6	TGTGCCAGCAGCCCCTCAACAGGGGAGATTCGAAGTGAGCAGTTCTTC	CASSPSTGEIRSEQFF
TRBJ1-5	TRBD1	NA	TRBV7-9	TGTGCCAGCAGCCAGGGGACAGGGAGCAATCAGCCCCAGCATTTT	CASSQGTGSNQPQHF
TRBJ2-7	TRBD2	once	TRBV28	TGTGCCAGCAGTTTGGGAGTAGCGGGAGGGAGGGAGCAGTACTTC	CASSLGVAGGREQYF
TRBJ2-3	NA	NA	TRBV7-7	TGTGCCAGCAGCTTAGGGCAGGGCACAGATACGCAGTATTTT	CASSLGQGTDTQYF
TRBJ2-1	TRBD2	NA	TRBV30	TGTGCCTGGTATCCGACTAGCGGGGGAAACAATGAGCAGTTCTTC	CAWYPTSGGNNEQFF
TRBJ1-5	TRBD1	NA	TRBV6-1	TGTGCCAGCACTGCGACAGGGGCTATTCAGCCCCAGCATTTT	CASTATGAIQPQHF
TRBJ1-2	NA	NA	TRBV5-6	TGTGCCAGCAGCTTGAAGACAGCCTTTAACTATGGCTACACCTTC	CASSLKTAFNYGYTF
TRBJ2-1	TRBD2	NA	TRBV11-2	TGTGCCAGCAGCCGAAGACTAGCGGGAGGTTTGAATGAGCAGTTCTTC	CASSRRLAGGLNEQFF
TRBJ1-5	TRBD1	NA	TRBV27	TGTGCCAGCAGTTCGGGACAGGGGCTCGCGGGCAATCAGCCCCAGCATTTT	CASSSGQGLAGNQPQHF
TRBJ2-2	NA	NA	TRBV6-1	TGTGCCAGCAGTGAACTCGTGTATGCCGGCAGGATCTCCGGGGAGCTGTTTTTT	CASSELVYAGRISGELFF
TRBJ1-4	TRBD1	NA	TRBV7-2	TGTGCCAGCAGCTCACAGGGGAAGTCAAATGAAAAACTGTTTTTT	CASSSQGKSNEKLFF
TRBJ2-1	TRBD2	NA	TRBV7-9	TGTGCCAGCAGCCGAGGACTAGCGGGAGGGCCTAACAATGAGCAGTTCTTC	CASSRGLAGGPNNEQFF